Shown below are 18 T cell receptor beta chains from a single sample sequenced in a study of blood T cell repertoires in COVID-19. Sequencing used immunoSEQ multiplex PCR; TCRdb keeps in-frame clones, though not all of them. This sample has some 120,000 clones; about four fifths occur once, and the top ten carry about 17%. Sequencing was done on a sample of peripheral blood. The receptors originated from a woman in her forties or fifties with acute or convalescent COVID-19.

The chain combines TRBV5-1 with TRBJ1-2; a weak D match, TRBD1 (5 bases). This CDR3 is built from 15 residues. Trimming took 0 bases from V and 4 from J, leaving 13 bases between them. In germline, CDR1 is SGHRS, CDR2 YFSETQ. The CDR3, as DNA: TGCGCCAGCAGCTTGGAGGGCATCGGGGGCTATGGCTACACCTTC. Translation: CASSLEGIGGYGYTF.

The rearrangement uses TRBV5-6 and TRBJ2-1; no definite D call. The length of the CDR3 is 15 residues. Germline V gene lookup returns CDR1 SGHDT and CDR2 YYEEEE. V lost 0 bases and J 4 bases, leaving 11 bases between the germline ends. As DNA, the CDR3 is TGTGCCAGCAGCTTGGACCCTAACCGATACAATGAGCAGTTCTTC. It yields the protein CASSLDPNRYNEQFF.

The chain employs TRBV28 and TRBJ1-4; 10 nucleotides agree with TRBD1. Trimming cost V 5 bases and J 0 bases; bases outside gene matches: 6. This CDR3 is built from 17 residues. The germline gives CDR1 MDHEN, CDR2 SYDVKM. CDR3 sequence reads: CASSVPGTGATNEKLFF. CDR3 DNA sequence: TGTGCCAGCAGTGTACCCGGGACAGGGGCAACTAATGAAAAACTGTTTTTT.

The sample holds a few counts of this clone. This sequence joins TRBV28 and TRBJ1-2; perhaps TRBD1 as D (6 bases). The CDR3 sequence is 14 residues long. Trimming stripped 3 bases from V and 8 bases from J, with 16 bases between. CDR1 MDHEN and CDR2 SYDVKM come from the germline V gene. This chain's CDR3 is CASSFLQGIGGYTF. CDR3 DNA: TGTGCCAGCAGTTTCCTACAGGGAATTGGGGGCTACACCTTC.

The rearrangement joins TRBV29-1 to TRBJ1-1, with D tentatively TRBD1 (5 bases). Germline CDR1 SQVTM, CDR2 ANQGSEA. With 3 bases removed from V and 3 bases from J, the gap between germline ends came to 8 bases. The CDR3 consists of 12 residues. This chain's CDR3 is CSVDRVDTEAFF. CDR3 nucleotide sequence: TGCAGCGTTGACAGGGTCGACACTGAAGCTTTCTTT.

The chain links TRBV24-1 to TRBJ2-1, with 10 bases aligning to TRBD1. After removal of 3 bases from V and 7 bases from J, the junction contained 8 bases not matched to a gene. CDR1 and CDR2 from the germline V gene are KGHDR and SFDVKD. The CDR3 loop spans 16 amino acids. This chain's CDR3 is CATSDPGQGSRNEQFF. CDR3 bases: TGTGCCACCAGTGATCCGGGACAGGGGAGTAGAAATGAGCAGTTCTTC.

This clone was seen only a few times. V gene TRBV2 combines with J gene TRBJ1-5; D remains ambiguous. Germline V gene sequence: CDR1 SNHLY, CDR2 FYNNEI. With 7 bases removed from V and 0 bases from J, the gap between germline ends came to 13 bases. The CDR3 length is 15 residues. The CDR3 region has the DNA TGTGCCAGCAATCGCGAGGGTATTAGCAATCAGCCCCAGCATTTT. Translation gives CASNREGISNQPQHF.

The chain recombines TRBV6-5 with TRBJ2-7, with a tentative D call TRBD1 (6 bases). V was pared by 6 bases and J by 7 bases, with 16 bases between. CDR1 is MNHEY, CDR2 SVGAGI, per germline. CDR3 size: 13 residues. The CDR3 DNA reads as TGTGCCAGCAGATCCCTTGGGACACTTGAGCAGTACTTC. Translating it yields CASRSLGTLEQYF.

V gene TRBV4-2 combines with J gene TRBJ1-4; possible D gene TRBD1, 6 bases. Deletions cut 0 bases from V and 6 bases from J, with 14 bases between. CDR3 length: 16 amino acids. Germline V gene lookup returns CDR1 LGHNA and CDR2 YNFKEQ. The CDR3 coding sequence is TGTGCCAGCAGCCAAGATCCGTACAGGGTATATGAAAAACTGTTTTTT. It translates to CASSQDPYRVYEKLFF.

The chain couples TRBV3-1 (or the pseudogene TRBV3-2) to TRBJ1-2; D possibly corresponds to TRBD1 (5 bases). There are 13 residues in the CDR3. Germline V gives CDR1 LGHDT, CDR2 YNNKEL (reference sequence). Trimming shortened V by 3 bases and J by 7 bases, and 12 bases separated the two germline ends. The CDR3 DNA is TGTGCCAGCAGCCAGGATCCAGGGCGTGGCTACACCTTC. This encodes CASSQDPGRGYTF.

This chain uses TRBV5-4 with TRBJ1-4; possibly TRBD1 for D (5 bases). Germline CDR1 reads SGHNT; CDR2 reads YYREEE (reference sequence). The CDR3 loop spans 16 amino acids. V was shortened by 4 bases and J by 8 bases, with 21 bases between the two germline ends. CDR3 protein: CASSIQKGGAGEKLFF. The CDR3 DNA reads as TGTGCCAGCAGCATCCAAAAAGGAGGGGCGGGCGAAAAACTGTTTTTT.

This chain links TRBV4-1 with TRBJ2-7; TRBD1 matches 9 bases. CDR1 and CDR2 (germline): MGHRA, YSYEKL. Trimming at V came to 0 bases and at J to 7 bases, leaving 13 bases not matched to a gene. This CDR3 has 17 residues. CDR3 sequence reads: CASSQEADRGIGVEQYF. The CDR3 coding sequence is TGCGCCAGCAGCCAAGAAGCCGACAGGGGGATTGGGGTGGAGCAGTACTTC.

The genes are TRBV4-1 and TRBJ2-1, with 9 bases aligning to TRBD2. CDR3 size: 17 residues. In germline, CDR1 is MGHRA, CDR2 YSYEKL. With V trimmed by 0 bases and J by 8 bases, 11 bases remained unmatched. DNA for the CDR3: TGCGCCAGCAGCCAAGAGAGCGGGGGGCCAGGGGGTGATGAGCAGTTCTTC. Translated: CASSQESGGPGGDEQFF.

The chain carries TRBV30 and TRBJ1-1; D gene uncertain. The CDR3 is made up of 14 amino acids. The V end lost 0 bases, the J end lost 3 bases, and 11 bases lay between the germline ends. Germline lookup yields CDR1 GTSNPN and CDR2 SVGIG (reference sequence). CDR3: CAWSVRYGDTEAFF. The DNA for the CDR3 is TGTGCCTGGAGTGTAAGGTACGGAGACACTGAAGCTTTCTTT. Full variable domain (remainder filled in from reference TRBV30 and TRBJ1-1): SQTIHQWPATLVQPVGSPLSLECTVEGTSNPNLYWYRQAAGRGLQLLFYSVGIGQISSEVPQNLSASRPQDRQFILSSKKLLLSDSGFYLCAWSVRYGDTEAFFGQGTRLTVV.

This chain links TRBV29-1 with TRBJ2-5, with a tentative D call TRBD2 (5 bases). This CDR3 is built from 13 residues. Germline CDR1 is SQVTM and CDR2 is ANQGSEA. V was shortened by 4 bases and J by 2 bases, with 11 bases between the two germline ends. The CDR3 nucleotides read TGCAGCGTTGGGACTCCTTGGCAAGAGACCCAGTACTTC. Encoded protein: CSVGTPWQETQYF.

The V and J genes are TRBV11-2 and TRBJ1-3; 8 bases are a match to TRBD1. With 1 base clipped from V and 7 bases from J, the junction kept 9 bases outside the gene matches. The germline gives CDR1 SGHAT, CDR2 FQNNGV. The CDR3 runs 16 residues. In DNA, the CDR3 is TGTGCCAGCAGCTTAGCCCCGACAGGGGCAGGGAACACCATATATTTT. Amino acid sequence: CASSLAPTGAGNTIYF. Based on the CDR3 plus reference TRBV11-2 and TRBJ1-3, the full variable domain is EAGVAQSPRYKIIEKRQSVAFWCNPISGHATLYWYQQILGQGPKLLIQFQNNGVVDDSQLPKDRFSAERLKGVDSTLKIQPAKLEDSAVYLCASSLAPTGAGNTIYFGEGSWLTVV.

The CDR3: CASSLDIQGPTDTQYF. The CDR3 coding sequence is TGCGCCAGCAGCTTGGATATTCAGGGTCCCACAGATACGCAGTATTTT. This chain connects TRBV5-1 to TRBJ2-3; D perhaps matches TRBD1 (5 bases). This CDR3 has 16 amino acids. V was clipped by 0 bases and J by 2 bases, with 13 bases between them. The germline V gene encodes CDR1 SGHRS and CDR2 YFSETQ. Using reference TRBV5-1 and TRBJ2-3 for the parts outside the CDR3, the full variable domain is KAGVTQTPRYLIKTRGQQVTLSCSPISGHRSVSWYQQTPGQGLQFLFEYFSETQRNKGNFPGRFSGRQFSNSRSEMNVSTLELGDSALYLCASSLDIQGPTDTQYFGPGTRLTVL.

This chain joins TRBV2 and TRBJ1-5, with 7 bases that match TRBD1. Trimming at V came to 6 bases and at J to 3 bases, leaving 5 bases not matched to a gene. This CDR3 contains 14 residues. Germline CDR1 is SNHLY and CDR2 is FYNNEI. The CDR3 loop reads CASRGQLLNQPQHF. The CDR3 DNA is TGTGCCAGCAGGGGACAGCTCCTCAATCAGCCCCAGCATTTT.